The 4 T cell receptor beta chains given below trace back to one sample, sequenced in a study of shared clonotypes between healthy human individuals. Clones were read by immunoSEQ multiplex PCR, and TCRdb kept only the in-frame ones, dropping some. Of nearly 500,000 clones listed, less than 80% are singletons. Sequenced: PBMCs. Every receptor here comes from a woman in her 40s in good health. Some clones in this sample may be carry-over from other donors' samples.

This chain links TRBV7-9 with TRBJ2-5; TRBD2 agrees at 7 bases. The CDR3 runs 16 residues. CDR1 is SEHNR and CDR2 is FQNEAQ in the germline V gene (reference sequence). V gave up 3 bases and J gave up 1 base; unmatched junction bases: 8. CDR3 coding DNA: TGTGCCAGCAGCTTCCGCGGGGGAATGAGCCAAGAGACCCAGTACTTC. Encoded protein: CASSFRGGMSQETQYF.

The chain employs TRBV7-3 and TRBJ2-5, with TRBD1 matching over 10 bases. Germline values: CDR1 SGHTA, CDR2 FQGTGA. The CDR3 has 15 amino acids. V lost 5 bases and J lost 2; bases outside the gene matches: 5. Written as DNA, the CDR3 is TGTGCCAGCAGCAAATGGACAGGGGGTCAAGAGACCCAGTACTTC. Translating it yields CASSKWTGGQETQYF. The full variable domain, its missing parts supplied by reference TRBV7-3 and TRBJ2-5, is GAGVSQTPSNKVTEKGKYVELRCDPISGHTALYWYRQSLGQGPEFLIYFQGTGAADDSGLPNDRFFAVRPEGSVSTLKIQRTERGDSAVYLCASSKWTGGQETQYFGPGTRLLVL.

The genes are TRBV30 and TRBJ2-7, with D maybe TRBD1 (5 bases). Looked up from germline, CDR1 is GTSNPN and CDR2 is SVGIG (reference sequence). Trimming cost V 2 bases and J 6 bases, with 17 bases left between them. This CDR3 comprises 14 residues. CDR3 sequence reads: CAWSFLPGNGEQYF. The CDR3 DNA sequence: TGTGCCTGGAGTTTCCTGCCAGGGAATGGCGAGCAGTACTTC.

Only one count was recorded for this clone. This sequence joins TRBV28 and TRBJ2-2, with 11 bases aligning to TRBD2. The germline V gene encodes CDR1 MDHEN and CDR2 SYDVKM. This CDR3 has 17 amino acids. Unmatched junction bases numbered 7, after V lost 2 bases and J lost 5 bases. In nucleotides, the CDR3 is TGTGCCAGCAGTTTAACTAGCGGGAGTGGACCGACCGGGGAGCTGTTTTTT. Its protein is CASSLTSGSGPTGELFF.